The 6 T cell receptor beta chains below come from one sample, sequenced in a study of T cell changes during pregnancy in multiple sclerosis. The table came from immunoSEQ multiplex PCR; TCRdb's copy has only in-frame clones and leaves some out. The sample comprises 55,000 to 70,000 clones, roughly 93% of which are singletons, and approximately 0.34% rests with the top ten. The sequencing here drew on CD4+ T cells from peripheral blood mononuclear cells, taken before pregnancy. The source is a female donor with multiple sclerosis, enrolled in a pregnancy study.

The chain recombines TRBV7-6 with TRBJ2-5; TRBD1 agrees at 7 bases. Per the germline V gene, CDR1 is SGHVS and CDR2 is FNYEAQ. The ends lost 5 bases at V and 5 bases at J; junction bases unmatched: 8. CDR3 size: 14 residues. CDR3 loop: CASSLRQGRETQYF. CDR3 in DNA: TGTGCCAGCAGCCTACGACAGGGTCGTGAGACCCAGTACTTC.

The rearrangement links TRBV28 to TRBJ2-1; 7 bases agree with TRBD2. Germline lookup yields CDR1 MDHEN and CDR2 SYDVKM. This CDR3 comprises 13 residues. Trimming took 8 bases from V and 0 from J; bases not matched to a gene: 1. The DNA for the CDR3 is TGTGCCAGCGCTAGCGGCTCCTACAATGAGCAGTTCTTC. This encodes CASASGSYNEQFF.

V and J are TRBV11-1 and TRBJ2-2; 12 bases are a match to TRBD2. Germline CDR1 and CDR2: SGHAT and FQDESV (reference sequence). The length of the CDR3 is 18 residues. V lost 3 bases to trimming and J lost 5 bases; unmatched junction nucleotides: 10. The CDR3 sequence: CASSFSSGRALSTGELFF. The CDR3 DNA sequence: TGTGCCAGCAGCTTTTCTAGCGGGAGGGCCCTCAGTACCGGGGAGCTGTTTTTT. Supplemented by reference TRBV11-1 and TRBJ2-2, the full variable domain reads EAEVAQSPRYKITEKSQAVAFWCDPISGHATLYWYRQILGQGPELLVQFQDESVVDDSQLPKDRFSAERLKGVDSTLKIQPAELGDSAMYLCASSFSSGRALSTGELFFGEGSRLTVL.

This CDR3 reads CASSTGGIGYGYTF. DNA of the CDR3: TGTGCCAGCAGTACAGGGGGCATCGGCTATGGCTACACCTTC. This chain uses TRBV6-5 with TRBJ1-2; 9 bases are a match to TRBD1. V was pared by 5 bases and J by 4 bases, with 5 bases of the junction left unmatched. The CDR3 covers 14 residues. From germline, CDR1 is MNHEY and CDR2 SVGAGI.

CDR3 in DNA: TGTGCCAGCAGCCCCGATCTCCCTGGAGCCACAGGGTATACTGAAGCTTTCTTT. Protein: CASSPDLPGATGYTEAFF. The chain recombines TRBV7-2 with TRBJ1-1, with D maybe TRBD1 (6 bases). Germline V gives CDR1 SGHTA, CDR2 FQGNSA. The CDR3 extends over 18 amino acids. Trimming shortened V by 5 bases and J by 5 bases, and 27 bases separated the two germline ends.

This chain connects TRBV4-3 to TRBJ2-2; TRBD1 agrees at 9 bases. This CDR3 comprises 17 residues. Germline-derived CDR1 and CDR2 are LGHNA and YSLEER. J was trimmed by 4 bases and V by 1 base; bases with no gene match: 7. In DNA, the CDR3 is TGCGCCAGCAGCCAAGCCCCACAGGGGGCCGGCACCGGGGAGCTGTTTTTT. It codes for CASSQAPQGAGTGELFF.